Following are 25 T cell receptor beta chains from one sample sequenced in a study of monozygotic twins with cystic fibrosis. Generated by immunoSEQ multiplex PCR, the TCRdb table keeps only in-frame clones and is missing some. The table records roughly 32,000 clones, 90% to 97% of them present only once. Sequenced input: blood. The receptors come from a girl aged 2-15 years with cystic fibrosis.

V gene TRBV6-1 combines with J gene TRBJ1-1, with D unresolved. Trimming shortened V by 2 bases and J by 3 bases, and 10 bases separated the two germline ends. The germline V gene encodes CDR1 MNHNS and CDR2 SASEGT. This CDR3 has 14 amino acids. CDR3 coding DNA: TGTGCCAGCAGTGAATTGGTTTGGGACACTGAAGCTTTCTTT. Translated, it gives CASSELVWDTEAFF.

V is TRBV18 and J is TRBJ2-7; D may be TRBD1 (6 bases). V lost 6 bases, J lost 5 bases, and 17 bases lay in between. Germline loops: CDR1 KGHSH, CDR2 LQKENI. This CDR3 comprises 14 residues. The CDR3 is CASSREFRGHEQYF. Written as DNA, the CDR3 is TGTGCCAGCTCCCGTGAATTCAGGGGCCACGAGCAGTACTTC.

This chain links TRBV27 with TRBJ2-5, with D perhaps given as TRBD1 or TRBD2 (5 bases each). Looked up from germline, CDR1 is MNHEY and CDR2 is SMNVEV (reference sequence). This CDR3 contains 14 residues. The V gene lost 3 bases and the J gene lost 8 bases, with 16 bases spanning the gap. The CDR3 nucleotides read TGTGCCAGCAGTTTCGGGGCTCCACTGTTAACCCAGTACTTC. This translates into CASSFGAPLLTQYF.

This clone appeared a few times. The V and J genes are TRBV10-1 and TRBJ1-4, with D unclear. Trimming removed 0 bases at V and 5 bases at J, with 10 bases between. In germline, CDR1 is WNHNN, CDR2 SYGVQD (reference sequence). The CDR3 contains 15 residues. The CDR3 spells CASSESIGFNEKLFF. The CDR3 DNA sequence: TGCGCCAGCAGTGAGTCGATAGGGTTCAATGAAAAACTGTTTTTT.

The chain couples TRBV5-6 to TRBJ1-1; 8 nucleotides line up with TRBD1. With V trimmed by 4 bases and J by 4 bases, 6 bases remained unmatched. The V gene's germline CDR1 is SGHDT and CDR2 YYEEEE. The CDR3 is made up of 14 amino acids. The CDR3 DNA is TGTGCCAGCAGCCGGACAGGGACGGGCACTGAAGCTTTCTTT. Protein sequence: CASSRTGTGTEAFF.

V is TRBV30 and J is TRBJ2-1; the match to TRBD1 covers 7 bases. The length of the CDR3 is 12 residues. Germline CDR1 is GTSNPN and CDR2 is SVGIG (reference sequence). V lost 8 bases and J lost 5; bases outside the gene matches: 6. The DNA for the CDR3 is TGTGCCGCGAGGGACAGCGACAATGAGCAGTTCTTC. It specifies CAARDSDNEQFF.

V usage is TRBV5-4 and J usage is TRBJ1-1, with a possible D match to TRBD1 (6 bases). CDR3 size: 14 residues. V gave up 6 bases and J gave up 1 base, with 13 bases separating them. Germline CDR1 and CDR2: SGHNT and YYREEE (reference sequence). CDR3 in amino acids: CASNLPDRNTEAFF. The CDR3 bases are TGTGCCAGCAACCTACCGGACAGGAACACTGAAGCTTTCTTT.

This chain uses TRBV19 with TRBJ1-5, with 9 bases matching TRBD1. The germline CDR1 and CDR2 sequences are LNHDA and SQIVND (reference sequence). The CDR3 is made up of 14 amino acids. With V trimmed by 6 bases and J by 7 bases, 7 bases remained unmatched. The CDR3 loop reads CASRKTGGLQPQHF. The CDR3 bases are TGTGCCAGTAGAAAAACAGGGGGCTTGCAGCCCCAGCATTTT.

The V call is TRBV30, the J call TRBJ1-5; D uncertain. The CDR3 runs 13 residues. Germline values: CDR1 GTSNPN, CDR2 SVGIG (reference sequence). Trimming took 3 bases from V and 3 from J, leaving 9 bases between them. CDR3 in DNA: TGTGCCTGGAGAAACGCGGACAATCAGCCCCAGCATTTT. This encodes CAWRNADNQPQHF.

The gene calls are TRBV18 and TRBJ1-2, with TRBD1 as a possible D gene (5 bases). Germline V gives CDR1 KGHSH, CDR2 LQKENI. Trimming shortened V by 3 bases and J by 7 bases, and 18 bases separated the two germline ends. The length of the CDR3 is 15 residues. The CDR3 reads CASSPPTAAASGYTF. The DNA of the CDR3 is TGTGCCAGCTCACCCCCGACAGCCGCCGCCTCTGGCTACACCTTC.

DNA for the CDR3: TGTGCCAGCCAAGGGACAGGGGCCCATCAGCCCCAGCATTTT. It specifies CASQGTGAHQPQHF. The chain couples TRBV28 to TRBJ1-5; 10 bases are shared with TRBD1. The CDR3 is made up of 14 amino acids. The junction had 6 bases not matched to a gene; V was cut back by 8 bases and J by 5 bases. Germline-derived CDR1 and CDR2 are MDHEN and SYDVKM.

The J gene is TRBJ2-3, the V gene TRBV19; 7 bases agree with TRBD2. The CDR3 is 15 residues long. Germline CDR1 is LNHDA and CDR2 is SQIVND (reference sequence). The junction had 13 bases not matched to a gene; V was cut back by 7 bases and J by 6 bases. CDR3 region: CASTPGGGPTDTQYF. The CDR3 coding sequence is TGTGCCAGTACCCCGGGGGGAGGGCCGACTGATACGCAGTATTTT.

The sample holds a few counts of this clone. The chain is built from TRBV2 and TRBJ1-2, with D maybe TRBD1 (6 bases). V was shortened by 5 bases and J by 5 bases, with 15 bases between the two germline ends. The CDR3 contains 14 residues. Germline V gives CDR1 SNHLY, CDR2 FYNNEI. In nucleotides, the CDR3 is TGTGCCAGCAGTCCCGACAGGATTAATTATGGCTACACCTTC. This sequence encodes CASSPDRINYGYTF. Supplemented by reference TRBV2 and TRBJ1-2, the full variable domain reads EPEVTQTPSHQVTQMGQEVILRCVPISNHLYFYWYRQILGQKVEFLVSFYNNEISEKSEIFDDQFSVERPDGSNFTLKIRSTKLEDSAMYFCASSPDRINYGYTFGSGTRLTVV.

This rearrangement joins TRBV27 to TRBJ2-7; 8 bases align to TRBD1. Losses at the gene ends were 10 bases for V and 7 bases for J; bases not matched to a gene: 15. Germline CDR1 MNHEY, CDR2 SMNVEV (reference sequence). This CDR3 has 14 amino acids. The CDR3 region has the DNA TGTGCCACCGCCCGGCAGGGGGGACAGGAGGAGCAGTACTTC. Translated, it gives CATARQGGQEEQYF.

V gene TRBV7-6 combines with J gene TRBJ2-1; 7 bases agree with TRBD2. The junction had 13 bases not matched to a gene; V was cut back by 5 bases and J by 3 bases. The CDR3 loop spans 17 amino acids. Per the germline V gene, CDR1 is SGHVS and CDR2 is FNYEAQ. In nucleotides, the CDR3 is TGTGCCAGCAGCGAGGAGCCTGAGACTAGCTTCTACAATGAGCAGTTCTTC. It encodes CASSEEPETSFYNEQFF.

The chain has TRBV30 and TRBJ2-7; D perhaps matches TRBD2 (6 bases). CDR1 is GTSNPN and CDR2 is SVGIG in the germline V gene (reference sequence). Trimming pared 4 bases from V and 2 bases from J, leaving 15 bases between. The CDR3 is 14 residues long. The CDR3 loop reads CAWTPGTPAYEQYF. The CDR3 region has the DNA TGTGCCTGGACCCCCGGGACTCCCGCCTACGAGCAGTACTTC.

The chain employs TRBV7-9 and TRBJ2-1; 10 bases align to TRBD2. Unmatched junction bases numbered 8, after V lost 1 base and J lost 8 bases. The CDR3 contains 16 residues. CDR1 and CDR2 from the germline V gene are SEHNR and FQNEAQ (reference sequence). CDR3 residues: CASSLDSSGSGHEQFF. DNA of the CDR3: TGTGCCAGCAGCTTAGATTCTAGCGGGAGTGGGCATGAGCAGTTCTTC.

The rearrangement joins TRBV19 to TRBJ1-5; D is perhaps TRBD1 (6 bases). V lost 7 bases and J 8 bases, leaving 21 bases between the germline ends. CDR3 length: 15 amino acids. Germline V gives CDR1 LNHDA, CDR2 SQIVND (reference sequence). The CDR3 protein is CASIPGTTNQEPQHF. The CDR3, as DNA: TGTGCCAGTATCCCCGGGACAACAAACCAGGAGCCCCAGCATTTT. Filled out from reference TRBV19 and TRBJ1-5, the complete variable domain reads DGGITQSPKYLFRKEGQNVTLSCEQNLNHDAMYWYRQDPGQGLRLIYYSQIVNDFQKGDIAEGYSVSREKKESFPLTVTSAQKNPTAFYLCASIPGTTNQEPQHFGDGTRLSIL.

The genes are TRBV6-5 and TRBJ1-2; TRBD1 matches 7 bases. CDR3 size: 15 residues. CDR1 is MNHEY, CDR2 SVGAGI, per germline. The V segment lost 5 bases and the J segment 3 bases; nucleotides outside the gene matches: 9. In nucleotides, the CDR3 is TGTGCCAGCAGTCCACCGGGACAGAATTACTATGGCTACACCTTC. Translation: CASSPPGQNYYGYTF.

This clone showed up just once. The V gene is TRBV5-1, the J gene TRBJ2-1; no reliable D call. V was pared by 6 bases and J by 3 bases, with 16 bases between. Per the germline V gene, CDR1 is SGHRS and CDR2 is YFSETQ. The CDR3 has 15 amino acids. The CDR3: CASTVGSGFYNEQFF. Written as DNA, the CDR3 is TGCGCCAGCACCGTTGGAAGTGGATTCTACAATGAGCAGTTCTTC.

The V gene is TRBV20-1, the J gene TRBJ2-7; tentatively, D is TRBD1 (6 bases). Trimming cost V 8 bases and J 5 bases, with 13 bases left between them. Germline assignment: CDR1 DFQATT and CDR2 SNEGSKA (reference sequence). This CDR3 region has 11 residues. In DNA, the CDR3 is TGCAGTTGGACAGACTGGAACGAGCAGTACTTC. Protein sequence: CSWTDWNEQYF.

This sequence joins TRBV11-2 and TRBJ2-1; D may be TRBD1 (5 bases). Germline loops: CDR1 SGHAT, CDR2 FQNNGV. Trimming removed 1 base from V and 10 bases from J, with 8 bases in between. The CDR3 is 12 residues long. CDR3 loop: CASSLGRGEQFF. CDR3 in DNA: TGTGCCAGCAGCTTAGGAAGGGGCGAGCAGTTCTTC.

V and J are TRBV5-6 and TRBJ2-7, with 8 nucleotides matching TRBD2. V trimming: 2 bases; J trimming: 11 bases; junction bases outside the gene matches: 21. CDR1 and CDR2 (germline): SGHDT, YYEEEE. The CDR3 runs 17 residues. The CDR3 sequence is CASSFSSLTSDIRDEYF. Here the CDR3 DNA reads TGTGCCAGCAGCTTTTCTTCTCTGACTAGCGATATTAGAGACGAGTACTTC.

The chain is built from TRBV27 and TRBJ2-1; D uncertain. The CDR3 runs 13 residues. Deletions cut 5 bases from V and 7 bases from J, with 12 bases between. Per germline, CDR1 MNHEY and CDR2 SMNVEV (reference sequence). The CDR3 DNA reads TGTGCCAGCAGTGGGATTGGTAAGAATGAGCAGTTCTTC. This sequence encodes CASSGIGKNEQFF.

The CDR3 sequence: CSGGLAGSTGELFF. The CDR3 bases are TGCAGCGGTGGACTAGCGGGATCTACCGGGGAGCTGTTTTTT. The gene calls are TRBV29-1 and TRBJ2-2; 12 nucleotides agree with TRBD2. Looked up from germline, CDR1 is SQVTM and CDR2 is ANQGSEA. The CDR3 length is 14 residues. Trimming cost V 7 bases and J 5 bases; bases outside gene matches: 5.